Listed below are T cell receptor beta chains from one sample, sequenced in a study of regulatory T cells in long-lasting Graves disease. TCRdb re-analysed the multiplex PCR reads in MiXCR, keeping a single row per CDR3 protein. The table has about 470,000 distinct CDR3 sequences, less than 25% seen once. The sequences come from peripheral blood mononuclear cells (PBMCs), collected when the disease was refractory, from a patient treated with antithyroid drugs. These receptors came from a female donor with Graves disease. Each CDR3 is given with its conserved first and last residue. Each record gives: D gene, CDR3 length, clone size, V gene, J gene, CDR3 DNA, CDR3 protein. D genes are given only for firm matches. Size values are once, few and many counts, or a class for expanded clones, and some rows have none.

D: -
length: 16
size: many
V: TRBV28
J: TRBJ2-7
DNA: TGTGCCAGCAGGGGCAACATCAGGGGACTCTTCGACGAGCAGTACTTC
CDR3: CASRGNIRGLFDEQYF

D: TRBD1
length: 14
size: -
V: TRBV7-9
J: TRBJ2-2
DNA: TGTGCCAGCAGGGGACAGGGGGGCACCGGGGAGCTGTTTTTT
CDR3: CASRGQGGTGELFF

D: -
length: 15
size: many
V: TRBV12-3/TRBV12-4
J: TRBJ2-2
DNA: TGTGCCAGCAGTTTTTCGGGACCAGGGACCGGGGAGCTGTTTTTT
CDR3: CASSFSGPGTGELFF

D: TRBD1
length: 18
size: few
V: TRBV7-9
J: TRBJ1-1
DNA: TGTGCCAGCAGCTCCACCCGACAGGGAGGGGATCAGAACACTGAAGCTTTCTTT
CDR3: CASSSTRQGGDQNTEAFF

D: -
length: 13
size: many
V: TRBV30
J: TRBJ2-7
DNA: TGTGCCTGGAGTGAGGGCGGGGGCTTAGAGCAGTACTTC
CDR3: CAWSEGGGLEQYF

D: -
length: 15
size: few
V: TRBV20-1
J: TRBJ1-5
DNA: TGCAGTGCTAGAGTCCCGACGGAGAGCAATCAGCCCCAGCATTTT
CDR3: CSARVPTESNQPQHF

D: TRBD1
length: 13
size: -
V: TRBV29-1
J: TRBJ2-1
DNA: TGCAGCGTTGTTGCCCAGGGGGCGGATGAGCAGTTCTTC
CDR3: CSVVAQGADEQFF

D: TRBD1
length: 14
size: many
V: TRBV29-1
J: TRBJ1-2
DNA: TGCAGCGTTGAAGGGGGACAGCTGAACTATGGCTACACCTTC
CDR3: CSVEGGQLNYGYTF

D: -
length: 17
size: -
V: TRBV27
J: TRBJ1-1
DNA: TGTGCCAGCAGTCTTACGGCCTACAGGGTCATGGGGACTGAAGCTTTCTTT
CDR3: CASSLTAYRVMGTEAFF

D: TRBD2
length: 14
size: many
V: TRBV13
J: TRBJ2-7
DNA: TGTGCCAGCAGCCCGACTAGCGACTTATACGAGCAGTACTTC
CDR3: CASSPTSDLYEQYF

D: -
length: 15
size: -
V: TRBV20-1
J: TRBJ2-7
DNA: TGCAGTGCTAGAGATACCGGGGAGGCCCACTACGAGCAGTACTTC
CDR3: CSARDTGEAHYEQYF

D: -
length: 12
size: many
V: TRBV28
J: TRBJ1-4
DNA: TGTGCCAGCAGTCGCTACTCGGGAAAACTGTTTTTT
CDR3: CASSRYSGKLFF

D: -
length: 15
size: many
V: TRBV10-1
J: TRBJ1-1
DNA: TGCGCCAGCAATAAAAGGGAGGGACCGAACACTGAAGCTTTCTTT
CDR3: CASNKREGPNTEAFF

D: TRBD2
length: 20
size: -
V: TRBV5-4
J: TRBJ2-5
DNA: TGTGCCAGCAGCTCGGACGCTAGCGGGAGTGGGTTTAGGTTTTGGGAGACCCAGTACTTC
CDR3: CASSSDASGSGFRFWETQYF

D: -
length: 15
size: many
V: TRBV9
J: TRBJ1-6
DNA: TGTGCCAGCAGCAGCGGCCGGGACCGAAATTCACCCCTCCACTTT
CDR3: CASSSGRDRNSPLHF

D: -
length: 17
size: many
V: TRBV2
J: TRBJ1-5
DNA: TGTGCCAGCAGTGAAGAACGGCTCCGGGTCGTAGGGCAGCCCCAGCATTTT
CDR3: CASSEERLRVVGQPQHF

D: -
length: 14
size: many
V: TRBV3-1
J: TRBJ2-7
DNA: TGTGCCAGCAGCGACTCCCCAGGAACCTACGAGCAGTACTTC
CDR3: CASSDSPGTYEQYF

D: -
length: 15
size: many
V: TRBV7-2
J: TRBJ2-6
DNA: TGTGCCAGCAGCCCCACAGGGACTGGGGCCAACGTCCTGACTTTC
CDR3: CASSPTGTGANVLTF

D: TRBD2
length: 15
size: many
V: TRBV10-2
J: TRBJ2-5
DNA: TGCGCCAGCAGTGTGGGACTAGCGAGACAAGAGACCCAGTACTTC
CDR3: CASSVGLARQETQYF

D: -
length: 13
size: -
V: TRBV6-1
J: TRBJ2-7
DNA: TGTGCCAGCAGCCCCGGGACGGCGCTCGAGCAGTACTTC
CDR3: CASSPGTALEQYF

D: -
length: 15
size: few
V: TRBV2
J: TRBJ2-7
DNA: TGTGCCAGCAGTGAGGAAGGGGTGTTTAATTACGAGCAGTACTTC
CDR3: CASSEEGVFNYEQYF

D: TRBD1
length: 15
size: many
V: TRBV6-5
J: TRBJ2-7
DNA: TGTGCCAGCAGTTACTCAGGGGGCGGAACCTACGAGCAGTACTTC
CDR3: CASSYSGGGTYEQYF

D: -
length: 16
size: few
V: TRBV3-1
J: TRBJ2-7
DNA: TGTGCCAGCAGCCAAGATTGGGGCGCGAGGTCCTACGAGCAGTACTTC
CDR3: CASSQDWGARSYEQYF

D: -
length: 13
size: -
V: TRBV29-1
J: TRBJ1-1
DNA: TGCAGCGCCGAAACATATTTGGGCACTGAAGCTTTCTTT
CDR3: CSAETYLGTEAFF

D: TRBD2
length: 14
size: many
V: TRBV11-2
J: TRBJ2-7
DNA: TGTGCCAGCAGCCCTAGCGGGACTAGCTACGAGCAGTACTTC
CDR3: CASSPSGTSYEQYF

D: -
length: 13
size: few
V: TRBV20-1
J: TRBJ2-7
DNA: TGCAGTGCTAGACAGGAGTTTAGCTACGAGCAGTACTTC
CDR3: CSARQEFSYEQYF

D: -
length: 13
size: -
V: TRBV6-1
J: TRBJ1-1
DNA: TGTGCCAGCAACCAGAACTACAACACTGAAGCTTTCTTT
CDR3: CASNQNYNTEAFF

D: TRBD1
length: 11
size: -
V: TRBV19
J: TRBJ1-5
DNA: TGTGCCAGTAGTACCACAGGGGACCAGCATTTT
CDR3: CASSTTGDQHF

D: TRBD1
length: 14
size: many
V: TRBV30
J: TRBJ2-5
DNA: TGTGCCTGGAGTGCCGGGACAGGACAAGAGACCCAGTACTTC
CDR3: CAWSAGTGQETQYF

D: TRBD2
length: 20
size: few
V: TRBV18
J: TRBJ2-2
DNA: TGTGCCAGCTCACCCCTCCTCGTAGGCGGGAGGTCCGAGGTCACCGGGGAGCTGTTTTTT
CDR3: CASSPLLVGGRSEVTGELFF

D: TRBD1
length: 15
size: -
V: TRBV5-6
J: TRBJ1-6
DNA: TGTGCCAGCAGCTCGACTGACAGGGGAACTTCACCCCTCCACTTT
CDR3: CASSSTDRGTSPLHF

D: -
length: 13
size: -
V: TRBV5-1
J: TRBJ2-1
DNA: TGCGCCAGCAGGAGGGGGGGCCGCAATGAGCAGTTCTTC
CDR3: CASRRGGRNEQFF

D: TRBD2
length: 15
size: few
V: TRBV7-2
J: TRBJ2-7
DNA: TGTGCCAGCAGCCTCCAAGCTAGCGGGAGCTACGAGCAGTACTTC
CDR3: CASSLQASGSYEQYF

D: -
length: 14
size: many
V: TRBV28
J: TRBJ1-2
DNA: TGTGCCAGCAGTTTGGAAGGGACCCGCTATGGCTACACCTTC
CDR3: CASSLEGTRYGYTF

D: -
length: 14
size: -
V: TRBV7-9
J: TRBJ2-1
DNA: TGTGCCAGCGGGGGAGGGGGCCCGAGCAATGAGCAGTTCTTC
CDR3: CASGGGGPSNEQFF

D: -
length: 13
size: -
V: TRBV6-2/TRBV6-3
J: TRBJ2-5
DNA: TGTGCCAGCAGCGACACGGGGTGGGAGACCCAGTACTTC
CDR3: CASSDTGWETQYF

D: TRBD1
length: 13
size: few
V: TRBV20-1
J: TRBJ2-7
DNA: TGCAGTGCTAGAAAGGGCAGGGGGCGTGAGCAGTACTTC
CDR3: CSARKGRGREQYF

D: TRBD1
length: 14
size: few
V: TRBV20-1
J: TRBJ2-7
DNA: TGCAGTGCCAGGCAGGGCAGGGGGCAGTACGAGCAGTACTTC
CDR3: CSARQGRGQYEQYF

D: TRBD2
length: 13
size: few
V: TRBV30
J: TRBJ2-7
DNA: TGTGCCTGGACACTAGCGGCCTCCTACGAGCAGTACTTC
CDR3: CAWTLAASYEQYF

D: -
length: 13
size: many
V: TRBV14
J: TRBJ2-7
DNA: TGTGCCAGCAGCCAAGCCGCCGGGTACGAGCAGTACTTC
CDR3: CASSQAAGYEQYF

D: TRBD2
length: 16
size: -
V: TRBV4-2
J: TRBJ2-7
DNA: TGTGCCAGCAGCCAAGGTGTACTAGCGGAATCCTACGAGCAGTACTTC
CDR3: CASSQGVLAESYEQYF

D: -
length: 15
size: few
V: TRBV7-2
J: TRBJ1-5
DNA: TGTGCCAGCAGCTTAAGTGCAGGTAATCATCAGCCCCAGCATTTT
CDR3: CASSLSAGNHQPQHF

D: -
length: 16
size: -
V: TRBV18
J: TRBJ1-3
DNA: TGTGCCAGCTCACCACAGGGCCCTATCTCTGGAAACACCATATATTTT
CDR3: CASSPQGPISGNTIYF

D: -
length: 11
size: -
V: TRBV7-9
J: TRBJ2-7
DNA: TGTGCCAGCAGCCCCATGGACGAGCAGTACTTC
CDR3: CASSPMDEQYF

D: TRBD2
length: 15
size: many
V: TRBV7-9
J: TRBJ2-7
DNA: TGTGCCAGCAGCACACTAGCGACCATGACCTACGAGCAGTACTTC
CDR3: CASSTLATMTYEQYF

D: -
length: 14
size: many
V: TRBV7-2
J: TRBJ2-7
DNA: TGTGCCAGCAGCTTGGTGACTAGCTCCTACGAGCAGTACTTC
CDR3: CASSLVTSSYEQYF

D: -
length: 13
size: many
V: TRBV6-1
J: TRBJ1-1
DNA: TGTGCCAGCCCGGAGATAGCGGGCACTGAAGCTTTCTTT
CDR3: CASPEIAGTEAFF

D: TRBD2
length: 15
size: few
V: TRBV6-1
J: TRBJ2-2
DNA: TGTGCCACCAACTTTGCGGGAGGGAACACCGGGGAGCTGTTTTTT
CDR3: CATNFAGGNTGELFF

D: TRBD1
length: 14
size: many
V: TRBV6-5
J: TRBJ2-7
DNA: TGTGCCAGCAGTTACGCAGGGGGCGGCTTCGAGCAGTACTTC
CDR3: CASSYAGGGFEQYF

D: TRBD1
length: 17
size: once
V: TRBV5-5
J: TRBJ2-1
DNA: TGTGCCAGCAGCTTGGAGCAGGGGGCATTCTTTGGTAATGAGCAGTTCTTC
CDR3: CASSLEQGAFFGNEQFF

D: TRBD2
length: 14
size: many
V: TRBV6-1
J: TRBJ2-7
DNA: TGTGCCAGCAGTGAAAGGACTAGCGGGTACGAGCAGTACTTC
CDR3: CASSERTSGYEQYF

D: TRBD1
length: 15
size: few
V: TRBV9
J: TRBJ1-1
DNA: TGTGCCAGCAGCGGGGGGGACAGGGGGCCAACTGAAGCTTTCTTT
CDR3: CASSGGDRGPTEAFF

D: TRBD1
length: 16
size: -
V: TRBV7-9
J: TRBJ1-6
DNA: TGTGCCAGCAGTCCCCAAACAGGGGGCAAAAGTTCACCCCTCCACTTT
CDR3: CASSPQTGGKSSPLHF

D: TRBD2
length: 14
size: many
V: TRBV30
J: TRBJ2-7
DNA: TGTGCCTGGAGTCTTAGCGGGAGCGGGTACGAGCAGTACTTC
CDR3: CAWSLSGSGYEQYF

D: -
length: 16
size: -
V: TRBV7-9
J: TRBJ2-7
DNA: TGTGCCAGCAGCTACCTGGACAACCAGGGCTACTACGAGCAGTACTTC
CDR3: CASSYLDNQGYYEQYF